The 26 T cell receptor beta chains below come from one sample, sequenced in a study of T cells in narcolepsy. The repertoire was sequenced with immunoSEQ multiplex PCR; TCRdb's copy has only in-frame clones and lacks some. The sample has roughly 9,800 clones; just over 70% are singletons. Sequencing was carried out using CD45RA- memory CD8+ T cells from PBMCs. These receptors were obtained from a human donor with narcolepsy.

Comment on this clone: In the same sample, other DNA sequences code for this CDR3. CDR3 DNA sequence: TGTGCCAGTAGTATAGGGGATGGTTACGAGCAGTACTTC. It codes for CASSIGDGYEQYF. This rearrangement joins TRBV19 to TRBJ2-7; D call uncertain. The CDR3 contains 13 residues. Deletions cut 1 base from V and 4 bases from J, with 8 bases between. Germline V gene lookup returns CDR1 LNHDA and CDR2 SQIVND (reference sequence). Combining the CDR3 with reference TRBV19 and TRBJ2-7 gives the whole variable domain DGGITQSPKYLFRKEGQNVTLSCEQNLNHDAMYWYRQDPGQGLRLIYYSQIVNDFQKGDIAEGYSVSREKKESFPLTVTSAQKNPTAFYLCASSIGDGYEQYFGPGTRLTVT.

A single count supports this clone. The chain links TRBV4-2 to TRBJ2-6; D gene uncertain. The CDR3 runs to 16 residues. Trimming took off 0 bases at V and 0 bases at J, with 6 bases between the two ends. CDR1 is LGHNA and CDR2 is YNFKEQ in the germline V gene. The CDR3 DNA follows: TGTGCCAGCAGCCAAGAGGAAAGCTCTGGGGCCAACGTCCTGACTTTC. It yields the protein CASSQEESSGANVLTF.

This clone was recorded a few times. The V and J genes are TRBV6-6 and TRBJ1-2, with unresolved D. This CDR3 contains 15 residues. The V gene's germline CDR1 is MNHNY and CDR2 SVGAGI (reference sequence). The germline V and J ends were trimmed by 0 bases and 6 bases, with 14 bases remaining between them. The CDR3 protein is CASSYSAAWVNGYTF. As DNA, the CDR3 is TGTGCCAGCAGTTACTCGGCGGCCTGGGTGAATGGCTACACCTTC.

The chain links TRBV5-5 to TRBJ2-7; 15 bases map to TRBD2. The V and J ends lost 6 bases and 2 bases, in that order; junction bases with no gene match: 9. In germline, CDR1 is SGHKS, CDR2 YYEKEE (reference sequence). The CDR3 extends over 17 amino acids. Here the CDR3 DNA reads TGTGCCAGCACCCCTGGACTAGCGGGAGGGAGAGCCTACGAGCAGTACTTC. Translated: CASTPGLAGGRAYEQYF. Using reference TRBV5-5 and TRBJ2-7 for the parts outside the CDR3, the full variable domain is DAGVTQSPTHLIKTRGQQVTLRCSPISGHKSVSWYQQVLGQGPQFIFQYYEKEERGRGNFPDRFSARQFPNYSSELNVNALLLGDSALYLCASTPGLAGGRAYEQYFGPGTRLTVT.

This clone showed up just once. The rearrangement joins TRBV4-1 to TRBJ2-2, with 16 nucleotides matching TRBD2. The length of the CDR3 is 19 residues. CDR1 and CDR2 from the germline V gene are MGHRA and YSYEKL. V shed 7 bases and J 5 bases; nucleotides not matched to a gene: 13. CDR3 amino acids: CASTVPGLAGGPSTGELFF. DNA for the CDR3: TGCGCCAGCACCGTTCCGGGACTAGCGGGGGGGCCGAGTACCGGGGAGCTGTTTTTT.

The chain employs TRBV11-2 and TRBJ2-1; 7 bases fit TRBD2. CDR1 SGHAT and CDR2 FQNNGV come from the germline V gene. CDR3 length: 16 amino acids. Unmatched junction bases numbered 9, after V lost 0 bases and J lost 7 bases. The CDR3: CASSLDPGGTYNEQFF. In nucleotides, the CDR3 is TGTGCCAGCAGCTTAGATCCGGGGGGTACATATAATGAGCAGTTCTTC.

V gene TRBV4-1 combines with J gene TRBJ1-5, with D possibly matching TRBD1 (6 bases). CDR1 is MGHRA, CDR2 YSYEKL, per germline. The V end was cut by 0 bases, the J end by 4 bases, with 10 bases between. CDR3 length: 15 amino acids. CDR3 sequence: CASSQDRGTNQPQHF. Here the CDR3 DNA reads TGCGCCAGCAGCCAAGACAGGGGCACTAATCAGCCCCAGCATTTT.

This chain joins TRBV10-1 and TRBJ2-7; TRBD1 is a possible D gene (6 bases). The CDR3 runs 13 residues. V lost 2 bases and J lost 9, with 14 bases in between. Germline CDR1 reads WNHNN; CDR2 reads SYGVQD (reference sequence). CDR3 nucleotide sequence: TGCGCCAGCAGTGAGACAGGGCCCGAATGGCAGTACTTC. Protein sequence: CASSETGPEWQYF.

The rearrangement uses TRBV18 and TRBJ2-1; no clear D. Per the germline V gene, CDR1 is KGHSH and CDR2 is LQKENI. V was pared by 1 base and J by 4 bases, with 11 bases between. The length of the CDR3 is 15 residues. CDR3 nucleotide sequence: TGTGCCAGCTCACCACAACGTTCCAGGTACAATGAGCAGTTCTTC. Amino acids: CASSPQRSRYNEQFF.

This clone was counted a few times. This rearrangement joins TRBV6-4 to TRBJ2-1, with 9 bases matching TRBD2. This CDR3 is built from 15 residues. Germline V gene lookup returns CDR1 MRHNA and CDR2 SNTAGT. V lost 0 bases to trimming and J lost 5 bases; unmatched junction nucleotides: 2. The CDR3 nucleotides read TGTGCCAGCAGTGACTCGACTAGCGGCCACAATGAGCAGTTCTTC. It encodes CASSDSTSGHNEQFF.

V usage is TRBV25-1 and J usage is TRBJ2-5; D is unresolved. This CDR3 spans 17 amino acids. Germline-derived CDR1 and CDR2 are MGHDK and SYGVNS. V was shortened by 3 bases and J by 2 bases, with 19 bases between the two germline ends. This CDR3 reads CASSEDPKAYMQETQYF. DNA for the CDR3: TGTGCCAGCAGTGAGGACCCAAAGGCCTATATGCAAGAGACCCAGTACTTC.

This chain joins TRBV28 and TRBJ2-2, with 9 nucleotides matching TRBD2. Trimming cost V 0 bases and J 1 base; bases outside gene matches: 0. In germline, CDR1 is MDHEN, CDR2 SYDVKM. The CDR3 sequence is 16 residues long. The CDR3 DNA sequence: TGTGCCAGCAGTTTATGGACTAGCGGGAACACCGGGGAGCTGTTTTTT. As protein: CASSLWTSGNTGELFF.

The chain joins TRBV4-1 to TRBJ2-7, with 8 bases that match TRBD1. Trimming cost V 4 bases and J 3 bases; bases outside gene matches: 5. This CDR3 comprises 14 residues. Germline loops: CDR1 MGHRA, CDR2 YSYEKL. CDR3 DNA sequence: TGCGCCAGCAGCCTTGGACAGGGTGTCTACGAGCAGTACTTC. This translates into CASSLGQGVYEQYF.

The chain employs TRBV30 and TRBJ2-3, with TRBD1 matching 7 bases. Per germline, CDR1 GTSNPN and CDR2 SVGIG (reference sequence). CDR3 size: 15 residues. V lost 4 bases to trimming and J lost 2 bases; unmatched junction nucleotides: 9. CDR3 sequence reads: CAWTSGQSYTDTQYF. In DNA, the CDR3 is TGTGCCTGGACGTCGGGACAGTCATACACAGATACGCAGTATTTT. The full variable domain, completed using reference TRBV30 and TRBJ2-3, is SQTIHQWPATLVQPVGSPLSLECTVEGTSNPNLYWYRQAAGRGLQLLFYSVGIGQISSEVPQNLSASRPQDRQFILSSKKLLLSDSGFYLCAWTSGQSYTDTQYFGPGTRLTVL.

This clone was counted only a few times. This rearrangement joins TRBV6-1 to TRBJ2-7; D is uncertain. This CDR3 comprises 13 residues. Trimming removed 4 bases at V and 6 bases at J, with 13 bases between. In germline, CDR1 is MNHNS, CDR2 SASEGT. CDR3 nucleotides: TGTGCCAGCAGTGTAGGCGAACCTGGCGAGCAGTACTTC. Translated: CASSVGEPGEQYF.

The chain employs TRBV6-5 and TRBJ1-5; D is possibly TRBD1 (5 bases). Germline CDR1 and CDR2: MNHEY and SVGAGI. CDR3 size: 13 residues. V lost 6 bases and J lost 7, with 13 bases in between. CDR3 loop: CASRPRVLQPQHF. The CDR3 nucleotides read TGTGCCAGCAGACCCAGGGTTCTCCAGCCCCAGCATTTT.

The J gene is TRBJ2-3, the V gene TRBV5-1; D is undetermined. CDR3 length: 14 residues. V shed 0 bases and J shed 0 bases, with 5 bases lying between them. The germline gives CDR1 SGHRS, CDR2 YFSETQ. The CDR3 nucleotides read TGCGCCAGCAGCTTGGACAGAAGCACAGATACGCAGTATTTT. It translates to CASSLDRSTDTQYF.

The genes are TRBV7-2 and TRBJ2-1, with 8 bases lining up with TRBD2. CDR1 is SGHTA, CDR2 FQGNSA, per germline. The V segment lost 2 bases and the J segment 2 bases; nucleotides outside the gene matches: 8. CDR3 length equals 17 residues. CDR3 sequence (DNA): TGTGCCAGCAGCTTATGGTTTTGGCGGGGGGCCTACAATGAGCAGTTCTTC. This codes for CASSLWFWRGAYNEQFF.

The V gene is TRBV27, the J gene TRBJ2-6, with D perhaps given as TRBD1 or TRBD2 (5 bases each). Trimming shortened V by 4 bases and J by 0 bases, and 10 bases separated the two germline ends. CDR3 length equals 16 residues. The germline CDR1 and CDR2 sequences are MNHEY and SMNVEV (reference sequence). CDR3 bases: TGTGCCAGCAGTTCGGACGGGGCCTCTGGGGCCAACGTCCTGACTTTC. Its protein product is CASSSDGASGANVLTF.

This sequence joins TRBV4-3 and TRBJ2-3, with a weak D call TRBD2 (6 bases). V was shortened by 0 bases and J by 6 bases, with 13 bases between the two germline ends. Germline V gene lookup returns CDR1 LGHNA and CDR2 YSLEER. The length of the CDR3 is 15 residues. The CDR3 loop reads CASSQEEGGADTQYF. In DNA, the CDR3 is TGCGCCAGCAGCCAAGAAGAGGGAGGAGCCGATACGCAGTATTTT.

Written as DNA, the CDR3 is TGTGCCAGCAGCCCCGGAGTTCTTGACGGTTCCTACGAGCAGTACTTC. Amino acid sequence: CASSPGVLDGSYEQYF. This chain uses TRBV9 with TRBJ2-5; the D is unclear. The DNA end favors TRBJ2-7, so the J call may be wrong. The CDR3 runs 16 residues. Germline values: CDR1 SGDLS, CDR2 YYNGEE.

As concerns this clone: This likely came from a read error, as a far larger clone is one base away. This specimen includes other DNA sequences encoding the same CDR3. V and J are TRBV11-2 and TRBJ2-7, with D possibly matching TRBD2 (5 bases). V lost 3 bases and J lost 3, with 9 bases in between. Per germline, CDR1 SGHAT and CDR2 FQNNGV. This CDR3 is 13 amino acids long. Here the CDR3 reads CASSFAGSYEQYF. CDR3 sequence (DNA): TGTGCCAGCAGCTTTGCTGGGAGCTACGAGCAGTACTTC. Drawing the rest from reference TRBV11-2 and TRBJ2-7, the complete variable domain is EAGVAQSPRYKIIEKRQSVAFWCNPISGHATLYWYQQILGQGPKLLIQFQNNGVVDDSQLPKDRFSAERLKGVDSTLKIQPAKLEDSAVYLCASSFAGSYEQYFGPGTRLTVT.

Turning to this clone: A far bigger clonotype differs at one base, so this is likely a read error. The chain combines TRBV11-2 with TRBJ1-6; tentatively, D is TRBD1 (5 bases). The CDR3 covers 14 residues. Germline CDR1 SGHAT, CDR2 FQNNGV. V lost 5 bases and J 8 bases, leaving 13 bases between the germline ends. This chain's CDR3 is CASSPVAGDSPLHF. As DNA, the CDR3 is TGTGCCAGCAGCCCCGTCGCGGGGGATTCACCCCTCCACTTT.

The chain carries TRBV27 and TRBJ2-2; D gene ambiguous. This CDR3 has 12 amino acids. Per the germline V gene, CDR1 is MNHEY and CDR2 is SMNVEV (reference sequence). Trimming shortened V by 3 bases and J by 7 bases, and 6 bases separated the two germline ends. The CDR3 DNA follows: TGTGCCAGCAGTTTTGCGGTCGGGGAGCTGTTTTTT. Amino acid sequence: CASSFAVGELFF.

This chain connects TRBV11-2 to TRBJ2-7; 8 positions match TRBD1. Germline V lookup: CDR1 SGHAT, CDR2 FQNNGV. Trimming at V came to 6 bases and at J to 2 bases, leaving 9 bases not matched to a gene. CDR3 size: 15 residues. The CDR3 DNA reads TGTGCCAGCAGGAGTGGGGACAGGCGACCCTACGAGCAGTACTTC. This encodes CASRSGDRRPYEQYF.

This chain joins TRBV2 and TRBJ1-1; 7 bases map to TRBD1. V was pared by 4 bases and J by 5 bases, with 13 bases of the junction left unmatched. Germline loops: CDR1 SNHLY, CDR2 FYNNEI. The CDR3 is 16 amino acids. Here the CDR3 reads CASSGSRTTGFTEAFF. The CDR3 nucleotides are TGTGCCAGCAGTGGTTCACGAACGACAGGGTTTACTGAAGCTTTCTTT.